These 10 T cell receptor beta chains were all obtained from the same sample, sequenced in a study of cytomegalovirus exposure and HLA in healthy donors. 60 Vbeta and 13 Jbeta primers were used in PCR. Generated by immunoSEQ multiplex PCR, the TCRdb table keeps only in-frame clones and is missing some. The data show approximately 100,000 clones, under 70% seen once. The sequencing sample was made of PBMCs. These receptors all come from a man aged 50 to 60 in good health and CMV-seronegative.

The rearrangement joins TRBV18 to TRBJ2-7; tentatively, D is TRBD1 (6 bases). V shed 5 bases and J shed 3 bases, with 11 bases lying between them. This CDR3 has 13 residues. Germline CDR1 is KGHSH and CDR2 is LQKENI. DNA for the CDR3: TGTGCCAGCTCAGCAGGACAGCTCTACGAGCAGTACTTC. Translated, it gives CASSAGQLYEQYF.

The chain has TRBV30 and TRBJ1-1; D is perhaps TRBD1 (5 bases). Per the germline V gene, CDR1 is GTSNPN and CDR2 is SVGIG (reference sequence). This CDR3 has 11 residues. V was pared by 2 bases and J by 4 bases, with 5 bases between. CDR3 in amino acids: CAWSQGTEAFF. In nucleotides, the CDR3 is TGTGCCTGGAGTCAGGGCACTGAAGCTTTCTTT.

The V gene is TRBV9, the J gene TRBJ2-3, with D perhaps TRBD2 (6 bases). Trimming took 7 bases from V and 3 from J, leaving 15 bases between them. The germline CDR1 and CDR2 sequences are SGDLS and YYNGEE. There are 14 residues in the CDR3. The CDR3 loop is CASGGSLRTDTQYF. In DNA form, the CDR3 reads TGTGCCAGCGGAGGGTCCTTAAGGACAGATACGCAGTATTTT.

This clone was seen only a few times. The chain is built from TRBV7-9 and TRBJ2-7; tentatively, D is TRBD2 (5 bases). The germline CDR1 and CDR2 sequences are SEHNR and FQNEAQ (reference sequence). V was clipped by 3 bases and J by 5 bases, with 11 bases between them. The CDR3 is 13 amino acids. In DNA form, the CDR3 reads TGTGCCAGCAGCTTGGACTCCACAGACGAGCAGTACTTC. It specifies CASSLDSTDEQYF. Full variable domain (outside the CDR3, taken from reference TRBV7-9 and TRBJ2-7): DTGVSQNPRHKITKRGQNVTFRCDPISEHNRLYWYRQTLGQGPEFLTYFQNEAQLEKSRLLSDRFSAERPKGSFSTLEIQRTEQGDSAMYLCASSLDSTDEQYFGPGTRLTVT.

This clone was seen only a few times. The rearrangement links TRBV10-1 to TRBJ2-3; possible D gene TRBD2, 5 bases. Germline loops: CDR1 WNHNN, CDR2 SYGVQD (reference sequence). V was clipped by 8 bases and J by 0 bases, with 15 bases between them. This CDR3 has 15 residues. CDR3 amino acids: CASSLVASSTDTQYF. In DNA form, the CDR3 reads TGCGCCAGCTCTTTGGTAGCGTCTAGCACAGATACGCAGTATTTT.

The chain carries TRBV30 and TRBJ2-3; the D gene is possibly TRBD2 (5 bases). CDR3 length equals 14 residues. CDR1 and CDR2 from the germline V gene are GTSNPN and SVGIG (reference sequence). V was clipped by 5 bases and J by 5 bases, with 17 bases between them. CDR3: CAWLEDPGGDTQYF. As DNA, the CDR3 is TGTGCCTGGCTGGAGGACCCGGGTGGAGATACGCAGTATTTT.

J is TRBJ2-7 and V is TRBV7-9; a possible D gene is TRBD1 (6 bases). CDR3 size: 13 residues. Germline V gene data show CDR1 as SEHNR and CDR2 as FQNEAQ (reference sequence). Trimming pared 3 bases from V and 6 bases from J, leaving 12 bases between. As DNA, the CDR3 is TGTGCCAGCAGCTTGCAGGGGAGCTTCGAGCAGTACTTC. Translation: CASSLQGSFEQYF.

V gene TRBV11-2 combines with J gene TRBJ2-1; TRBD2 aligns across 9 bases. Trimming at V came to 2 bases and at J to 5 bases, leaving 4 bases not matched to a gene. The CDR3 sequence is 15 residues long. Germline V lookup: CDR1 SGHAT, CDR2 FQNNGV. As DNA, the CDR3 is TGTGCCAGCAGCTTATGGCTAGCGGGAAACAATGAGCAGTTCTTC. This translates into CASSLWLAGNNEQFF.

V and J are TRBV14 and TRBJ2-1; 11 nucleotides align to TRBD2. CDR1 and CDR2 (germline): SGHDN, FVKESK. Trimming at V came to 4 bases and at J to 4 bases, leaving 6 bases not matched to a gene. The CDR3 is 16 amino acids. The CDR3 sequence: CASSPLAGGAYNEQFF. The CDR3 DNA reads TGTGCCAGCAGCCCGTTAGCGGGAGGGGCTTACAATGAGCAGTTCTTC.

This chain links TRBV4-2 with TRBJ2-7, with 7 bases identical to TRBD2. The CDR3 extends over 13 amino acids. Germline V gene lookup returns CDR1 LGHNA and CDR2 YNFKEQ. Trimming at V came to 5 bases and at J to 5 bases, leaving 6 bases not matched to a gene. The CDR3 coding sequence is TGTGCCAGCAGCACGGGGAGGGTGGACGAGCAGTACTTC. This gives the protein CASSTGRVDEQYF.